The T cell receptor beta chain under discussion was sequenced for a study of cytomegalovirus exposure and HLA in healthy donors. Broader study findings: Some highly shared sequence variants likely arose as a pipeline artifact.

On this clone itself: Its target is unknown.

PCR primers comprised 60 Vbeta and 13 Jbeta primers. Assay used: immunoSEQ multiplex PCR; TCRdb lists only in-frame clones, some missing. This repertoire includes some 130,000 clones. Healthy donors of bone marrow made up the group. The clonotype comes from a man aged 18 to 30 in good health and CMV-seronegative. Material for sequencing was PBMCs.

CDR3 residues: CASGSPASGEQYF. CDR3 coding DNA: TGCGCCAGCGGATCGCCGGCTTCGGGCGAGCAGTACTTC. V is TRBV5-1 and J is TRBJ2-7; no reliable D call. Germline CDR1 is SGHRS and CDR2 is YFSETQ. The CDR3 has 13 amino acids. Trimming cost V 7 bases and J 6 bases, with 17 bases left between them.